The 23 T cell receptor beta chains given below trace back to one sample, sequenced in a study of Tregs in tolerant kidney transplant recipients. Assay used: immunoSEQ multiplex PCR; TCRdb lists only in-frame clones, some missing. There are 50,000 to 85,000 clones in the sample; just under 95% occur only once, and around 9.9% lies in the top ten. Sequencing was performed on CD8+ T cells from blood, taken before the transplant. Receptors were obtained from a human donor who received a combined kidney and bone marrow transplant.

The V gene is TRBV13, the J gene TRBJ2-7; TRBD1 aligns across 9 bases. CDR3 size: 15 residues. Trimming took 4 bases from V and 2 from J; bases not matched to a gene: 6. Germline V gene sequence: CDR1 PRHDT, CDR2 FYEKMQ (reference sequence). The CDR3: CASSSRDRVTYEQYF. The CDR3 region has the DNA TGTGCCAGCAGCTCACGGGACAGGGTCACCTACGAGCAGTACTTC.

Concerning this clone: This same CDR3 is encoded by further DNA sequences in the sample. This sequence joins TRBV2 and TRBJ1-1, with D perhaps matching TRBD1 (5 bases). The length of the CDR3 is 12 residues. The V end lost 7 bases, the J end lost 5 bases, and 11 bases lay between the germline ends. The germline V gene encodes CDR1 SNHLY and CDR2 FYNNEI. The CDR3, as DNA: TGTGCCAGCACCCAGGGTGGGACTGAAGCTTTCTTT. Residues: CASTQGGTEAFF.

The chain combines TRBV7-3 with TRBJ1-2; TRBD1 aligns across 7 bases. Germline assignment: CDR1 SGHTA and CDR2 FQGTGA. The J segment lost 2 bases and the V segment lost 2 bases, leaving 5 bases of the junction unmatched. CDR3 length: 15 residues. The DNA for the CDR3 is TGTGCCAGCAGCTTACGGCCGGGACAGAACTATGGCTACACCTTC. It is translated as CASSLRPGQNYGYTF.

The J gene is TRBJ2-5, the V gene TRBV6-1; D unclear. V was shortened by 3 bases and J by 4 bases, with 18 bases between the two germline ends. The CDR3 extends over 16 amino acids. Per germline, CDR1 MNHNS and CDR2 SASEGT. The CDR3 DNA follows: TGTGCCAGCAGTGACGAGGCGAGCGATGTCGGAGAGACCCAGTACTTC. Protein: CASSDEASDVGETQYF.

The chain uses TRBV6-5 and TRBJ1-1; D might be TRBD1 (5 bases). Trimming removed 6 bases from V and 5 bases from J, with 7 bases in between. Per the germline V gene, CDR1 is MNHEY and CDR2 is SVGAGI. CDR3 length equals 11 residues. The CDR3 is CASRRGTEAFF. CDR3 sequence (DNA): TGTGCCAGCAGAAGGGGTACTGAAGCTTTCTTT.

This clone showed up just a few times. DNA of the CDR3: TGCGCCAGCAGCCAAGGCCCTAACAGGGGTAGGTTCTACAATGAGCAGTTCTTC. Translation: CASSQGPNRGRFYNEQFF. The chain combines TRBV4-3 with TRBJ2-1, with 7 bases lining up with TRBD1. This CDR3 spans 18 amino acids. Per the germline V gene, CDR1 is LGHNA and CDR2 is YSLEER. The V segment lost 1 base and the J segment 3 bases; nucleotides outside the gene matches: 12.

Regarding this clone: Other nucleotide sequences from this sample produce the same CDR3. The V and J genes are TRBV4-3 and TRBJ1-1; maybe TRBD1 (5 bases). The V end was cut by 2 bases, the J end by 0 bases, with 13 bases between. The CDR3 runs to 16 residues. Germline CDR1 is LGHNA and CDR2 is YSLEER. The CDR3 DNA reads TGCGCCAGCAGCCAACTCCTGGCAGGGATGAACACTGAAGCTTTCTTT. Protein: CASSQLLAGMNTEAFF.

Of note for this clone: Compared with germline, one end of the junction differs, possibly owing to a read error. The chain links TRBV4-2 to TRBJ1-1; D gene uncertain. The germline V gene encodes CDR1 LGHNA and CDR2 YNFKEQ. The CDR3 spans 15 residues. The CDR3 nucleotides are TGTGCCAGCAGCCAAGTGGTTCGAGGGAAAAGGACGGATTATTTT. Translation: CASSQVVRGKRTDYF.

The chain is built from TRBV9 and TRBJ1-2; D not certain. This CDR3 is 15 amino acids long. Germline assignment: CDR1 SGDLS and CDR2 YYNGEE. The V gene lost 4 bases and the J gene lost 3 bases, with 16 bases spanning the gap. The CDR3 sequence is CASSLLAREDYGYTF. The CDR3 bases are TGTGCCAGCAGCCTCCTTGCGCGCGAGGACTATGGCTACACCTTC. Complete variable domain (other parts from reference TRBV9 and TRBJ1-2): DSGVTQTPKHLITATGQRVTLRCSPRSGDLSVYWYQQSLDQGLQFLIQYYNGEERAKGNILERFSAQQFPDLHSELNLSSLELGDSALYFCASSLLAREDYGYTFGSGTRLTVV.

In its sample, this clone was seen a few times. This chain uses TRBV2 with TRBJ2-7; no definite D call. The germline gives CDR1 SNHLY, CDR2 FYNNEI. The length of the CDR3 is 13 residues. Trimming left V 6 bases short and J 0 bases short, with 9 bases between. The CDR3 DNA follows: TGTGCCAGCAGGGGTACTAACTCCTACGAGCAGTACTTC. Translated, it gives CASRGTNSYEQYF.

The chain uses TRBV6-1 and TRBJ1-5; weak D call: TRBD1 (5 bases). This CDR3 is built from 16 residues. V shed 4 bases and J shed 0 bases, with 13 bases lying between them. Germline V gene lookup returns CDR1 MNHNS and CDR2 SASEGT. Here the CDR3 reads CASSVWEQASNQPQHF. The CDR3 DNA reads TGTGCCAGCAGTGTATGGGAACAGGCTAGCAATCAGCCCCAGCATTTT.

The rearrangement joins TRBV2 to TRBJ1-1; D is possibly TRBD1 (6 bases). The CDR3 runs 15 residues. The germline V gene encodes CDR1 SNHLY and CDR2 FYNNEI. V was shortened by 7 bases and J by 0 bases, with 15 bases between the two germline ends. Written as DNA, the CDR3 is TGTGCCAGCAAGGGGGATACCCAAATGAACACTGAAGCTTTCTTT. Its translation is CASKGDTQMNTEAFF.

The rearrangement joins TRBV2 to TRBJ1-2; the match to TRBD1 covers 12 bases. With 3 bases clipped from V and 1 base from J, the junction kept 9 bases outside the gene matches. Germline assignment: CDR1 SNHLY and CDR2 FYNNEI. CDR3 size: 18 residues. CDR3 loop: CASSELGQGAFSNYGYTF. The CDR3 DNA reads TGTGCCAGCAGTGAGTTGGGACAGGGGGCTTTTAGTAACTATGGCTACACCTTC.

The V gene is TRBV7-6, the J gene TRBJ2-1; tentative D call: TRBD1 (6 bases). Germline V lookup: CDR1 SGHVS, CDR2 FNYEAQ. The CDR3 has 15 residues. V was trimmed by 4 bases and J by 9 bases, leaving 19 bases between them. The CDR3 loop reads CASSSSRAGASEQFF. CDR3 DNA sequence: TGTGCCAGCAGCTCCTCCCGGGCAGGGGCAAGTGAGCAGTTCTTC.

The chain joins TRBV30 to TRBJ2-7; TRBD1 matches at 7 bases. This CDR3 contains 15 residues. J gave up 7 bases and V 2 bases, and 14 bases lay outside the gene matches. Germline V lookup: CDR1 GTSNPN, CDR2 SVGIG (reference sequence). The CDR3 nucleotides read TGTGCCTGGAGTCCTAGACCCTACAGGGGTGGAGAGCAGTACTTC. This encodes CAWSPRPYRGGEQYF.

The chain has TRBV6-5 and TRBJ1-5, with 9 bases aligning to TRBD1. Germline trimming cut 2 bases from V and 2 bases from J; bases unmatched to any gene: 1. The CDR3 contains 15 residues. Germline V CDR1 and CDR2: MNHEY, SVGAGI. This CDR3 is CASSYRQGGNQPQHF. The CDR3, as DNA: TGTGCCAGCAGTTACCGACAGGGGGGCAATCAGCCCCAGCATTTT.

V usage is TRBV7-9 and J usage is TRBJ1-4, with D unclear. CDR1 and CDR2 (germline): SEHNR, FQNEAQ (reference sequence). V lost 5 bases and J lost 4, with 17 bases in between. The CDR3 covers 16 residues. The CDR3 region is CASSGLGHWSNEKLFF. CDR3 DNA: TGTGCCAGCAGCGGCCTAGGTCACTGGAGTAATGAAAAACTGTTTTTT.

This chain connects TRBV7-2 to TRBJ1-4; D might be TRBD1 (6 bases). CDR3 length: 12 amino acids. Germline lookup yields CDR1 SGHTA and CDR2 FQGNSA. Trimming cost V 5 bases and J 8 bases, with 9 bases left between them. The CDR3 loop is CASSEGGEKLFF. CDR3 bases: TGTGCCAGCAGCGAAGGGGGAGAAAAACTGTTTTTT.

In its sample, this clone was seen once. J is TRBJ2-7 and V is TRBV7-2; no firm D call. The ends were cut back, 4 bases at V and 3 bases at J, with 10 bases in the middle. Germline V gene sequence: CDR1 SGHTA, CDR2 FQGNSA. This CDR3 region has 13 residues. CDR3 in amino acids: CASSYRGNYEQYF. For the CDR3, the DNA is TGTGCCAGCAGCTATCGCGGAAACTACGAGCAGTACTTC.

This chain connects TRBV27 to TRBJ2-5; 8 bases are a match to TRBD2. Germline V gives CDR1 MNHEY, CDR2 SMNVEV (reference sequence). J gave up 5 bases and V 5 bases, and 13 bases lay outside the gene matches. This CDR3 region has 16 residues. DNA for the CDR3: TGTGCCAGCAGTAGGACCTTAGCGGGGAGGAGTGAGACCCAGTACTTC. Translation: CASSRTLAGRSETQYF.

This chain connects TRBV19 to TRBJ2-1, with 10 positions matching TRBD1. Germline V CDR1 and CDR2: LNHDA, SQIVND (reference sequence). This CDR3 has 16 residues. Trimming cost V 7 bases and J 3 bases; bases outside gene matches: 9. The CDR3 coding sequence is TGTGCCAGTAAGGTCGGACAGGGGGGTAGCTACAATGAGCAGTTCTTC. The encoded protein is CASKVGQGGSYNEQFF.

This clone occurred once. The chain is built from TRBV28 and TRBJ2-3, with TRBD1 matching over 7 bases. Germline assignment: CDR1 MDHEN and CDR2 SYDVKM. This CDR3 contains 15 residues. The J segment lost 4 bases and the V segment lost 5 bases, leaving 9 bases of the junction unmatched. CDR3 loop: CASSTGTVRADTQYF. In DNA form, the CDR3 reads TGTGCCAGCAGTACGGGGACAGTTCGCGCAGATACGCAGTATTTT.

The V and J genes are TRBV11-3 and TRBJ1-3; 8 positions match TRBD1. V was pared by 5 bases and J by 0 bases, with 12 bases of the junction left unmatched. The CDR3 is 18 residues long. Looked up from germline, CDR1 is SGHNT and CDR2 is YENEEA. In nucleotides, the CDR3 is TGTGCCAGCAGCGGCGCTTGGGACAGGCTCCACTCTGGAAACACCATATATTTT. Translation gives CASSGAWDRLHSGNTIYF. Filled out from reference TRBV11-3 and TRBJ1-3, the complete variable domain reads EAGVVQSPRYKIIEKKQPVAFWCNPISGHNTLYWYLQNLGQGPELLIRYENEEAVDDSQLPKDRFSAERLKGVDSTLKIQPAELGDSAVYLCASSGAWDRLHSGNTIYFGEGSWLTVV.